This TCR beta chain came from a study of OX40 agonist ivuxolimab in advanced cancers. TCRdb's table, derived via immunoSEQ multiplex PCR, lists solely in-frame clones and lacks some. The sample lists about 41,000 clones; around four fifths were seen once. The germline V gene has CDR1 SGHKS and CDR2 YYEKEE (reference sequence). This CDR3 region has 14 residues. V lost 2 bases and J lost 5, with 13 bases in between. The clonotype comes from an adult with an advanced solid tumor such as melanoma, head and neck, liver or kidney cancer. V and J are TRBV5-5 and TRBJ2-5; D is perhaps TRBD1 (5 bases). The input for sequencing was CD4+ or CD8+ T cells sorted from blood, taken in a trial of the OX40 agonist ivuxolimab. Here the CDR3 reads CASSLGVARETQYF. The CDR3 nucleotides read TGTGCCAGCAGCTTAGGGGTAGCACGGGAGACCCAGTACTTC.